This T cell receptor beta chain appears in the sequencing data of a study of blood T cells in healthy people across ages. The second PCR ran roughly 7 to 11 cycles with a sample-barcoded 5' primer and J-beta primers. TCRdb processed the 5' RACE reads anew with MiXCR; each CDR3 protein has one entry. The sample contains about 780,000 distinct CDR3 sequences, about 45% of which appear only once. Study results and limitations: In the absence of known donor CMV status, changes in expanded clonotypes were possibly confounded.

As to this clonotype: Its antigen is not identified.

Sequenced input: blood. This TCR derives from a man older than 75 in good health.

In nucleotides, the CDR3 is TGCAGTGCCCTAAGCGGGAGATCGAAGAATGAGCAGTTCTTC. This encodes CSALSGRSKNEQFF. The V call is TRBV20-1, the J call TRBJ2-1; 8 bases match TRBD2. The J segment lost 7 bases and the V segment lost 6 bases, leaving 11 bases of the junction unmatched. CDR1 is DFQATT, CDR2 SNEGSKA, per germline (reference sequence). The CDR3 runs to 14 residues.